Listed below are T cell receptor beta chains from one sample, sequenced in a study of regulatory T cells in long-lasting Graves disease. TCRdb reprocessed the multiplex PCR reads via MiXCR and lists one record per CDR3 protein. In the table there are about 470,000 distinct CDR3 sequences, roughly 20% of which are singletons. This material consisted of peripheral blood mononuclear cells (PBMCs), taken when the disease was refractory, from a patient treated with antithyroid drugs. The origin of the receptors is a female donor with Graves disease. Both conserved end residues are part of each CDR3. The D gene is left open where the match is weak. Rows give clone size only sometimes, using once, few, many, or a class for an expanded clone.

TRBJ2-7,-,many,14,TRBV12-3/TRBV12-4,TGTGCCAGCAGTTTTGGACGGTCGGCCTACGAGCAGTACTTC,CASSFGRSAYEQYF
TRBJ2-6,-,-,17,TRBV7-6,TGTGCCAGCAGCTTATATGGTGGGGGGGCAGGGGCCAACGTCCTGACTTTC,CASSLYGGGAGANVLTF
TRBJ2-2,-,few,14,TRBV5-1,TGCGCCAGCTCATTGACGGGGGCGACCGGGGAGCTGTTTTTT,CASSLTGATGELFF
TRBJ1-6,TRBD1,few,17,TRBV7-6,TGTGCCAGCAGCTTAGCGGGGGCGACAGGGGCCAATTCACCCCTCCACTTT,CASSLAGATGANSPLHF
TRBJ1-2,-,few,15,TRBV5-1,TGCGCCAGCAGCTTGACAGAGGGAAGGGGCTATGGCTACACCTTC,CASSLTEGRGYGYTF
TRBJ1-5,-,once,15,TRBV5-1,TGCGCCAGCAGGGCAGAGGCTAATAGCAATCAGCCCCAGCATTTT,CASRAEANSNQPQHF
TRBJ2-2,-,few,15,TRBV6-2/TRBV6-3,TGTGCCAGCAGTTACTCGAGGCGGTTCACCGGGGAGCTGTTTTTT,CASSYSRRFTGELFF
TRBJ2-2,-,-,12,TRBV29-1,TGCAGCGTTCGTCGAGCCACCGGGGAGCTGTTTTTT,CSVRRATGELFF
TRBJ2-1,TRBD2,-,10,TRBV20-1,TGCAGTGCTAAAGCGGGAGAGCAGTTCTTC,CSAKAGEQFF
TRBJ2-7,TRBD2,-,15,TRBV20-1,TGCAGTGCTAGAGACGTAGCGGGAGGAGTCTACGAGCAGTACTTC,CSARDVAGGVYEQYF
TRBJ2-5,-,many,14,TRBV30,TGTGCCTGGAGTGTAGGCGGGGGCGGAGAGACCCAGTACTTC,CAWSVGGGGETQYF
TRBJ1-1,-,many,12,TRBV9,TGTGCCAGCAGCCCGCCGACAGGATCAGCTTTCTTT,CASSPPTGSAFF
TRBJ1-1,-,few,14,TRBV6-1,TGTGCCAGCAGCCCGAGTCCCCTGGCAGCTGAAGCTTTCTTT,CASSPSPLAAEAFF
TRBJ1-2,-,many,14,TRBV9,TGTGCCAGCAGTGACGGTACCTCAGACTATGGCTACACCTTC,CASSDGTSDYGYTF
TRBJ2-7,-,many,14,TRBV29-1,TGCAGCGTTGCGGTACAGGGACCAAACTACGAGCAGTACTTC,CSVAVQGPNYEQYF
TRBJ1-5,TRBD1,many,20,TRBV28,TGTGCCAGCAGTTTATCCGGACAGGGCGCGTTTTATGATAGCAATCAGCCCCAGCATTTT,CASSLSGQGAFYDSNQPQHF
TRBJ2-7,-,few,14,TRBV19,TGTGCCAGTAGTACAAGAAAGGACAGTTACGAGCAGTACTTC,CASSTRKDSYEQYF
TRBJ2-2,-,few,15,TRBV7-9,TGTGCCAGCAGCTCCCTTAGGGGAGGAGTCGGGGAGCTGTTTTTT,CASSSLRGGVGELFF
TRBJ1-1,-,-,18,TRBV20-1,TGCAGTGCTAGAGGGTTGGGACGAGAATTAACCGGCGACACTGAAGCTTTCTTT,CSARGLGRELTGDTEAFF
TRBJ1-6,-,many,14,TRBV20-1,TGCAGTGCTAGTTTGAGCCCAGATAATTCACCCCTCCACTTT,CSASLSPDNSPLHF
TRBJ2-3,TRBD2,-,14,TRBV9,TGTGCCTCCGGACAGCGGGAGAAGGTAGATACGCAGTATTTT,CASGQREKVDTQYF
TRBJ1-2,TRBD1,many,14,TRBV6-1,TGTGCCAGCAGTGAGATACTACAGGGGCGCGGCTACACCTTC,CASSEILQGRGYTF